Listed here are 7 T cell receptor beta chains from one sample, sequenced in a study of technical replicates of blood from a few donors. Some clones are missing from TCRdb's copy, which holds only in-frame ones; the method was immunoSEQ multiplex PCR. The sample shows about 100,000 clones, about 94% of them seen only once. The sequenced sample consisted of T cells isolated from PBMCs. Source of these receptors: a human donor in good health.

V is TRBV11-3 and J is TRBJ2-2; D ambiguous. This CDR3 has 13 amino acids. V shed 6 bases and J shed 0 bases, with 5 bases lying between them. Germline V gene data show CDR1 as SGHNT and CDR2 as YENEEA. The CDR3 nucleotides read TGTGCCAGCAGGGGCTCGAACACCGGGGAGCTGTTTTTT. Its protein is CASRGSNTGELFF.

The chain combines TRBV5-4 with TRBJ2-7, with 9 bases aligning to TRBD2. The J segment lost 0 bases and the V segment lost 2 bases, leaving 3 bases of the junction unmatched. This CDR3 contains 15 residues. Germline CDR1 and CDR2: SGHNT and YYREEE (reference sequence). The CDR3 region has the DNA TGTGCCAGCAGCTTCTCTAGCGGGGCCTCCTACGAGCAGTACTTC. It is translated as CASSFSSGASYEQYF. Full variable domain (rest looked up from reference TRBV5-4 and TRBJ2-7): ETGVTQSPTHLIKTRGQQVTLRCSSQSGHNTVSWYQQALGQGPQFIFQYYREEENGRGNFPPRFSGLQFPNYSSELNVNALELDDSALYLCASSFSSGASYEQYFGPGTRLTVT.

J is TRBJ2-1 and V is TRBV9, with D possibly matching TRBD2 (6 bases). V dropped 0 bases and J dropped 8 bases, with 12 bases sitting between them. The V gene's germline CDR1 is SGDLS and CDR2 YYNGEE. CDR3 length: 14 residues. CDR3 sequence reads: CASSVAEWGDEQFF. The CDR3 bases are TGTGCCAGCAGCGTAGCTGAATGGGGGGATGAGCAGTTCTTC.

This chain links TRBV7-2 with TRBJ2-3; TRBD2 matches 10 bases. Germline CDR1 reads SGHTA; CDR2 reads FQGNSA. The V and J ends lost 11 bases and 0 bases, in that order; junction bases with no gene match: 8. CDR3 length equals 15 residues. This chain's CDR3 is CASLQGLASTDTQYF. The CDR3 DNA reads as TGTGCCTCCCTTCAGGGACTAGCGAGCACAGATACGCAGTATTTT.

V usage is TRBV30 and J usage is TRBJ1-5; D not certain. CDR3 size: 13 residues. Trimming removed 3 bases from V and 6 bases from J, with 12 bases in between. Germline loops: CDR1 GTSNPN, CDR2 SVGIG (reference sequence). The CDR3 nucleotides read TGTGCCTGGAGCGCCACAGAGACTCAGCCCCAGCATTTT. Translating gives CAWSATETQPQHF.

This sequence joins TRBV9 and TRBJ2-1, with unresolved D. Between the trimmed V and J ends, which lost 0 bases and 4 bases, there was a span of 14 bases. Germline V gives CDR1 SGDLS, CDR2 YYNGEE. The CDR3 covers 16 residues. The CDR3 reads CASSVGIATSYNEQFF. Written as DNA, the CDR3 is TGTGCCAGCAGCGTAGGGATAGCTACATCGTACAATGAGCAGTTCTTC.

This chain joins TRBV7-9 and TRBJ1-2; D gene uncertain. The CDR3 contains 14 residues. Germline CDR1 reads SEHNR; CDR2 reads FQNEAQ (reference sequence). Trimming pared 4 bases from V and 4 bases from J, leaving 13 bases between. The CDR3 sequence is CASSSGKLSYGYTF. DNA for the CDR3: TGTGCCAGCAGCTCCGGGAAGTTATCCTATGGCTACACCTTC.